This T cell receptor beta chain was sequenced during a study of cytomegalovirus exposure and HLA in healthy donors. Findings of the study overall: Subsequent analysis revealed that first-cohort TCR clusters tended to co-occur in the approximately 120 validation repertoires.

With respect to this clone: Its antigen is unknown.

The germline V and J ends were trimmed by 3 bases and 1 base, with 6 bases remaining between them. The CDR3 is made up of 13 amino acids. The germline V gene has CDR1 SNHLY and CDR2 FYNNEI. TCRdb keeps only in-frame clones here, not all; method: immunoSEQ multiplex PCR. The sample lists 160,000 or so clones, more than 70% occurring once. This receptor was taken from a man between 18 and 29 years old in good health and CMV-seronegative. Sequencing was done on a sample of PBMCs. The chain couples TRBV2 to TRBJ2-5, with D unclear. CDR3 loop: CASSDPLQETQYF. Written as DNA, the CDR3 is TGTGCCAGCAGTGACCCTCTCCAAGAGACCCAGTACTTC.